The 10 T cell receptor beta chains listed next were all sequenced from one sample in a study of cytomegalovirus exposure and HLA in healthy donors. The data were produced by immunoSEQ multiplex PCR, yet TCRdb's version contains in-frame clones alone and is incomplete. This table holds 260,000 or so clones, around 89% found once. What was sequenced was PBMCs. These TCRs come from a woman under 30 in good health and CMV-seronegative.

V is TRBV27 and J is TRBJ2-7; the match to TRBD2 covers 12 bases. The J segment lost 0 bases and the V segment lost 6 bases, leaving 9 bases of the junction unmatched. Germline CDR1 and CDR2: MNHEY and SMNVEV (reference sequence). The CDR3 is 17 amino acids. CDR3 sequence: CASSSIRTSGNSYEQYF. CDR3 in DNA: TGTGCCAGCAGCTCTATCCGGACTAGCGGGAACTCCTACGAGCAGTACTTC.

This rearrangement joins TRBV11-2 to TRBJ2-2; 8 positions match TRBD2. The CDR3 has 15 residues. Losses at the gene ends were 2 bases for V and 4 bases for J; bases not matched to a gene: 3. Germline assignment: CDR1 SGHAT and CDR2 FQNNGV. The CDR3 bases are TGTGCCAGCAGCTTATCCAGCGGGAGCACCGGGGAGCTGTTTTTT. Protein product: CASSLSSGSTGELFF.

The DNA of the CDR3 is TGTGCCAGCAGCTGGGACACCAATCAGCCCCAGCATTTT. This sequence encodes CASSWDTNQPQHF. J is TRBJ1-5 and V is TRBV6-5; TRBD1 is a possible D gene (6 bases). Trimming removed 6 bases at V and 3 bases at J, with 9 bases between. The CDR3 extends over 13 amino acids. Looked up from germline, CDR1 is MNHEY and CDR2 is SVGAGI.

Remarks on this clone: Other DNA sequences in the sample encode the same CDR3. CDR3 protein: CASSVSGSTDTQYF. The CDR3 bases are TGTGCCAGCAGCGTTAGCGGGAGCACAGATACGCAGTATTTT. The chain recombines TRBV9 with TRBJ2-3; TRBD2 matches 7 bases. This CDR3 spans 14 amino acids. Germline CDR1 and CDR2: SGDLS and YYNGEE. The V segment lost 2 bases and the J segment 0 bases; nucleotides outside the gene matches: 0.

The V gene is TRBV5-1, the J gene TRBJ2-1; weak D call: TRBD1 (5 bases). The germline gives CDR1 SGHRS, CDR2 YFSETQ. The CDR3 has 12 residues. V lost 4 bases and J 10 bases, leaving 12 bases between the germline ends. CDR3 DNA sequence: TGCGCCAGCAGCCTTGACAGAGGCGAGCAGTTCTTC. Translated, it gives CASSLDRGEQFF.

This clone has a single count. The chain recombines TRBV6-5 with TRBJ1-5, with a tentative D call TRBD1 (5 bases). CDR3 length: 15 amino acids. Between the trimmed V and J ends, which lost 6 bases and 0 bases, there was a span of 12 bases. Per germline, CDR1 MNHEY and CDR2 SVGAGI. Here the CDR3 reads CASSPTAYSNQPQHF. The CDR3 DNA follows: TGTGCCAGCAGCCCGACAGCTTATAGCAATCAGCCCCAGCATTTT.

The V call is TRBV28, the J call TRBJ2-3; 7 nucleotides match TRBD1. CDR1 and CDR2 (germline): MDHEN, SYDVKM. The CDR3 contains 18 residues. Unmatched junction bases numbered 15, after V lost 2 bases and J lost 4 bases. CDR3 amino acids: CASSLRTLRQGAADTQYF. CDR3 bases: TGTGCCAGCAGTTTAAGGACCTTAAGACAGGGAGCCGCAGATACGCAGTATTTT.

The chain has TRBV5-1 and TRBJ2-2, with a possible D match to TRBD1 (5 bases). This CDR3 is 15 amino acids long. Trimming took off 5 bases at V and 3 bases at J, with 14 bases between the two ends. Germline-derived CDR1 and CDR2 are SGHRS and YFSETQ. The chain's CDR3 is CASSRQSRDTGELFF. CDR3 DNA: TGCGCCAGCAGTCGACAGAGTCGGGACACCGGGGAGCTGTTTTTT.

The chain joins TRBV9 to TRBJ2-2; D gene uncertain. Trimming removed 4 bases from V and 4 bases from J, with 14 bases in between. The CDR3 totals 15 residues. The germline gives CDR1 SGDLS, CDR2 YYNGEE. Here the CDR3 DNA reads TGTGCCAGCAGCCTACTAAGCACGGGCACCGGGGAGCTGTTTTTT. Encoded protein: CASSLLSTGTGELFF. Looking up the rest from reference TRBV9 and TRBJ2-2 gives the full variable domain: DSGVTQTPKHLITATGQRVTLRCSPRSGDLSVYWYQQSLDQGLQFLIQYYNGEERAKGNILERFSAQQFPDLHSELNLSSLELGDSALYFCASSLLSTGTGELFFGEGSRLTVL.

The chain uses TRBV27 and TRBJ1-1; D remains unclear. The CDR3 loop spans 14 amino acids. Germline CDR1 and CDR2: MNHEY and SMNVEV (reference sequence). V gave up 2 bases and J gave up 4 bases, with 11 bases separating them. The CDR3 DNA reads as TGTGCCAGCAGTTTAGGGAGGGCTCTCACTGAAGCTTTCTTT. It translates to CASSLGRALTEAFF.